This T cell receptor beta chain was identified in a study of cytomegalovirus exposure and HLA in healthy donors. This clone came up a few times. Researchers ran the PCR with 60 Vbeta and 13 Jbeta primers. This table comes from immunoSEQ multiplex PCR, and its TCRdb copy is limited to in-frame clones, with some not included. The table has approximately 110,000 clones, less than 80% seen once. V was cut by 0 bases and J by 3 bases, with 9 bases left in between. The CDR3 has 14 amino acids. Germline values: CDR1 LGHNT, CDR2 FRNRAP. Sequencing was carried out using PBMCs. The chain recombines TRBV12-5 with TRBJ2-7; D perhaps matches TRBD1 (6 bases). The source of this sequence is a man in his thirties or forties in good health and CMV-seropositive. The CDR3 DNA is TGTGCTAGTGGTTTGGTCTCGGACAGCTACGAGCAGTACTTC. Its translation: CASGLVSDSYEQYF.